This paragraph covers one TCR beta chain sequence. The target antigen is unknown. This entry comes from a study of cytomegalovirus exposure and HLA in healthy donors. General observations from the study: Researchers counted 164 TCR beta chains as cytomegalovirus-associated. For most TCR sequences rarity was the rule, although some public TCRs occurred in many donors.

Some clones are missing from TCRdb's copy, which holds only in-frame ones; the method was immunoSEQ multiplex PCR. The data hold 100,000 to 150,000 clones, with approximately 95% observed a single time. The junction had 4 bases not matched to a gene; V was cut back by 5 bases and J by 1 base. The CDR3 is 14 amino acids. The V gene's germline CDR1 is SGHVS and CDR2 FNYEAQ. V usage is TRBV7-6 and J usage is TRBJ2-7; 8 nucleotides line up with TRBD1. The source of this sequence is a man aged 18 to 29 in good health and CMV-seronegative. Sequencing was done on a sample of PBMCs. The CDR3 DNA sequence: TGTGCCAGCAGCCCCCGGGACAGGTCCTACGAGCAGTACTTC. As protein: CASSPRDRSYEQYF. Together with reference TRBV7-6 and TRBJ2-7, the CDR3 gives the full variable domain: GAGVSQSPRYKVTKRGQDVALRCDPISGHVSLYWYRQALGQGPEFLTYFNYEAQQDKSGLPNDRFSAERPEGSISTLTIQRTEQRDSAMYRCASSPRDRSYEQYFGPGTRLTVT.